This TCR beta chain was documented in a study of blood T cell repertoires in COVID-19. Study-level background: Collection of acute and convalescent COVID-19 samples took place in the United States, Italy and Spain. Sources were T cells, B-cell-depleted T cells, or PBMCs; the material itself was cDNA or gDNA.

Original handling: How many nucleated cells were present was estimated from reference gene primer amplification. Profiled with immunoSEQ multiplex PCR; TCRdb holds only in-frame clones, not every one. D and trimming were read from the DNA, whereas the V and J calls and clone size are those reported in that table. Among roughly 180,000 clones, approximately 77% were seen once, and the ten largest hold over 9.5%. Germline V gene sequence: CDR1 MNHEY, CDR2 SVGAGI. Trimming took 5 bases from V and 8 from J; bases not matched to a gene: 6. CDR3 length: 14 residues. The chain joins TRBV6-5 to TRBJ1-6; TRBD1 matches 7 bases. The source material was peripheral blood. The receptor comes from an elderly woman with active or convalescent COVID-19. For the CDR3, the DNA is TGTGCCAGCAGTATAAGGGGGCTTGATTCACCCCTCCACTTT. Encoded protein: CASSIRGLDSPLHF.